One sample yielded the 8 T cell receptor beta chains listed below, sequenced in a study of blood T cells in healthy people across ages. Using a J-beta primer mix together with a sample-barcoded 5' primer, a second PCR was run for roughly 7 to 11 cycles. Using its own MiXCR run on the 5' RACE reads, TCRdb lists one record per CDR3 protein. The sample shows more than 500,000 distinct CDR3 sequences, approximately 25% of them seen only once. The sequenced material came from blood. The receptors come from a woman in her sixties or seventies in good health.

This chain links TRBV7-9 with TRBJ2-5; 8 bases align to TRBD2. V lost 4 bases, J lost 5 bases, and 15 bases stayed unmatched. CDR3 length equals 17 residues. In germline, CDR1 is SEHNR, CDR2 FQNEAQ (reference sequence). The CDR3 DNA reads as TGTGCCAGCAGCTACCGTGGCGGGGGGCGAATTCAGGAGACCCAGTACTTC. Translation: CASSYRGGGRIQETQYF.

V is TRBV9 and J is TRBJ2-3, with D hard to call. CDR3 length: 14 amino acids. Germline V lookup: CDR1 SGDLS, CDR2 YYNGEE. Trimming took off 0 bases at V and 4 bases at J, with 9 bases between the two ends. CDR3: CASSVDSRADTQYF. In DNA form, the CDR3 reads TGTGCCAGCAGCGTAGATAGTAGGGCAGATACGCAGTATTTT.

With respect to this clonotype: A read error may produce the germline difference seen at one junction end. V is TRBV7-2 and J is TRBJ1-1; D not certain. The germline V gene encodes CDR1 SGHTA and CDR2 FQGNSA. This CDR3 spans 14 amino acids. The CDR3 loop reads CASSFSGGNAEAFF. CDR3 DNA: TGTGCCAGCAGCTTTTCAGGAGGGAACGCTGAAGCTTTCTTT.

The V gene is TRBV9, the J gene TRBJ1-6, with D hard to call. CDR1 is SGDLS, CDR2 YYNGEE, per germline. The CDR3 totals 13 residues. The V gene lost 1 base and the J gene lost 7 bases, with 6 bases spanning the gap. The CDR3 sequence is CASSVQRNSPLHF. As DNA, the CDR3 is TGTGCCAGCAGCGTACAGAGGAATTCACCCCTCCACTTT.

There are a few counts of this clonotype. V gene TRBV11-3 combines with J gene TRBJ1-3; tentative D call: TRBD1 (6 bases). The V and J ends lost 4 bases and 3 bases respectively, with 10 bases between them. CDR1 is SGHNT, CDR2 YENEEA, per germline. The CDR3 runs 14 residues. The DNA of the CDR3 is TGTGCCAGCAGCTCCAGGGGTTATGGAAACACCATATATTTT. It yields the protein CASSSRGYGNTIYF.

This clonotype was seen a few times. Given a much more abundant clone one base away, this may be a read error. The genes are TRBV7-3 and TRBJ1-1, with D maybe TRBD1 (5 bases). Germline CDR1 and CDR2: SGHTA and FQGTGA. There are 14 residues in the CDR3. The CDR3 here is CASSLQGMNTGAFF. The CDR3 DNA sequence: TGTGCCAGCAGCTTACAGGGCATGAACACTGGAGCTTTCTTT.

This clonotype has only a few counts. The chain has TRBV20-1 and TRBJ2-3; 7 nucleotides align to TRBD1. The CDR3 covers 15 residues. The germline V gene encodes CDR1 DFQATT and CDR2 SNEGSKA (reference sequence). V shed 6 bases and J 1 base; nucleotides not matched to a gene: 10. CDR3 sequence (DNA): TGCAGTGCAAACCGGGACAGCCTCCGCACAGATACGCAGTATTTT. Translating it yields CSANRDSLRTDTQYF.

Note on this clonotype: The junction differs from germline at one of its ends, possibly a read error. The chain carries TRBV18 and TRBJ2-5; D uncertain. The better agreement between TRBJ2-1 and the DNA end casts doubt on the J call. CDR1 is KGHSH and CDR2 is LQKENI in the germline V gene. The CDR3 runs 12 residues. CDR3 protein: CASSPQSNEQFF. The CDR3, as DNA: TGTGCCAGCTCCCCACAAAGCAATGAGCAGTTCTTC.